Below, 5 T cell receptor beta chains from the same sample are listed, as sequenced in a study of T cell responses to AZD1222 COVID-19 vaccine. Here immunoSEQ multiplex PCR was the method, and the copy in TCRdb shows in-frame clones only, minus some. Seen here are roughly 110,000 clones, roughly 90% observed once, and the top ten hold over 3.5%. The sample in question was peripheral blood, obtained on day 0 of AZD1222 vaccination. All receptors derive from an adult in good health.

The gene calls are TRBV11-2 and TRBJ1-1; D is perhaps TRBD1 (6 bases). This CDR3 has 16 residues. V was clipped by 0 bases and J by 1 base, with 12 bases between them. From germline, CDR1 is SGHAT and CDR2 FQNNGV. The CDR3 protein is CASSLEWGARNTEAFF. The CDR3 DNA reads as TGTGCCAGCAGCTTAGAATGGGGGGCGCGGAACACTGAAGCTTTCTTT.

The V gene is TRBV4-2, the J gene TRBJ2-7; TRBD1 agrees at 8 bases. The trim removed 3 bases at V and 8 bases at J, leaving 6 bases unmatched. Germline V gene lookup returns CDR1 LGHNA and CDR2 YNFKEQ. CDR3 size: 13 residues. CDR3 residues: CASSQTGVDKQYF. CDR3 in DNA: TGTGCCAGCAGCCAGACAGGGGTGGACAAGCAGTACTTC.

The chain carries TRBV9 and TRBJ2-2, with D hard to call. Germline V gene data show CDR1 as SGDLS and CDR2 as YYNGEE. V dropped 0 bases and J dropped 4 bases, with 4 bases sitting between them. The CDR3 has 13 residues. The CDR3 loop is CASSVGFTGELFF. CDR3 DNA: TGTGCCAGCAGCGTAGGGTTCACCGGGGAGCTGTTTTTT.

The genes are TRBV3-1 (or the pseudogene TRBV3-2) and TRBJ1-5; D might be TRBD1 (6 bases). This CDR3 has 15 residues. Germline V gene sequence: CDR1 LGHDT, CDR2 YNNKEL (reference sequence). V was pared by 0 bases and J by 5 bases, with 11 bases between. The CDR3 DNA is TGTGCCAGCAGCCAAGATACAGGGCCCTATCAGCCCCAGCATTTT. This gives the protein CASSQDTGPYQPQHF.

In its sample, this clone was seen a few times. Here the CDR3 DNA reads TGTGCCAGCAGGAGGACTAGCGGGGCCTGGAGGTCCTACGAGCAGTACTTC. Translation: CASRRTSGAWRSYEQYF. V is TRBV6-4 and J is TRBJ2-7; TRBD2 agrees at 12 bases. The CDR3 consists of 17 residues. The V gene's germline CDR1 is MRHNA and CDR2 SNTAGT. Trimming cost V 6 bases and J 1 base; bases outside gene matches: 10.